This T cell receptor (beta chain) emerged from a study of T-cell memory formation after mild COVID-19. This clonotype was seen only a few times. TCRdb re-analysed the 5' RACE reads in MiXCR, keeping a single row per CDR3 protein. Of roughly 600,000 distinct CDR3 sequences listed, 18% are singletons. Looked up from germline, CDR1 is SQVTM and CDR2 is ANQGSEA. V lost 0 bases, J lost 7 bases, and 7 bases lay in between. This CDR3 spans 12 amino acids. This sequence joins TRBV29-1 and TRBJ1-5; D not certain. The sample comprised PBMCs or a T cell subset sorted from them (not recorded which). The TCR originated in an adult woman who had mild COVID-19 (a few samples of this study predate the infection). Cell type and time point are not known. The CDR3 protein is CSVEDPGQPQHF. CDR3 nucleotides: TGCAGCGTTGAAGATCCGGGGCAGCCCCAGCATTTT. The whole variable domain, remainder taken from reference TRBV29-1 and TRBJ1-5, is SAVISQKPSRDICQRGTSLTIQCQVDSQVTMMFWYRQQPGQSLTLIATANQGSEATYESGFVIDKFPISRPNLTFSTLTVSNMSPEDSSIYLCSVEDPGQPQHFGDGTRLSIL.